The source of this T cell receptor beta chain is a study of human thymus T cells (dated by TCRdb to the early 2020s). Background for the entire study: The study described the TCR alpha and beta repertoires in under ten infant thymus samples and a few matching peripheral blood samples. The infant donors were roughly 7 to 244 days old, and the cohort included a handful of males and a couple of females.

The paper as a whole reports these results and caveats: On average, thymus samples gave 650,000 to 1,000,000 unique TCRB clonotypes, whereas blood samples gave 75,000 to 85,000. Biased V and J gene segment usage appeared to be present in both thymic and peripheral blood repertoires.

The immunoSEQ multiplex PCR assay was used to amplify the TCRB and TCRAD loci from a standardized amount of quality-controlled genomic DNA. The V(D)J region was spanned by amplicons of a length sufficient to cover the CDR3 and to identify V and J genes. Through the commercial immunoSEQ service, the amplicons were sequenced on an Illumina platform. The paper's processing steps were these. Primer bias and sequencing errors were corrected using previously described methods, and TCRAD and TCRB definitions followed the IMGT database. Repertoires were analysed with immunoSEQ Analyzer 3.0 and VDJTools, covering basic statistics, V/J segment usage, diversity estimates, rarefaction and pairwise overlap. Diversity was estimated using the Chao1, ChaoE, Efron-Thisted, Shannon and inverse Simpson indices, and was also estimated on datasets down-sampled to the size of the smallest sample. Repertoire overlap used strict matching of CDR3 nucleotide sequence, V gene and J gene, with Jaccard-based multidimensional scaling clustering. The clones in this table, taken by TCRdb from immuneACCESS, are in-frame only. Not every clone is retained; where verified, under half of the shortfall comes from an unresolved V gene, and the cause of the rest is unknown. That table furnishes V, J and clone size, whereas the DNA furnished D and trimming. Across this sample there are about 43,000 clones, with just under 95% seen only once. The ten biggest clones cover 0.15% to 0.2% of the sample.

In Finland, the donors were immunologically healthy infants who were having open corrective cardiac surgery for congenital heart defects. During surgery, a small about 0.5-1 mL aliquot of peripheral blood was collected from four of the eight donors. For the blood samples, genomic DNA was extracted from all available leukocytes instead of from a set number of cells. ACK lysis buffer was used to clear erythrocytes from the blood, and the leukocytes were then kept as pellets at -70 degrees C. Genomic DNA was extracted from frozen cell pellets with a QIAsymphony instrument. CDR1 GTSNPN and CDR2 SVGIG were looked up in the germline V gene (reference sequence). Spanning cysteine to phenylalanine, the CDR3 consists of 10 amino acids. Just CDR3 DNA is preserved here, 30 bases in frame from base 1. V gives up 2 bases and J gives up 8 bases, and the segment between their germline ends measures 6 bases. Comments on this clone: Its antigen remains unidentified. No base qualities exist here, and no much larger clone lies one base off it.

The clonotype originates from a girl less than two years old with a congenital heart defect but otherwise immunologically healthy. The sequencing input was blood. The V and J genes are TRBV30 and TRBJ1-2, with the D gene call left open. The CDR3 protein is CAWSRVGYTF. The nucleotide sequence is TGTGCCTGGAGTCGGGTCGGCTACACCTTC.